The 21 T cell receptor beta chains presented below share a single source sample, sequenced in a study of cytomegalovirus exposure and HLA in healthy donors. PCR involved 60 Vbeta and 13 Jbeta primers. The method was immunoSEQ multiplex PCR; TCRdb's version includes in-frame clones alone and lacks a portion of them. The profile shows 100,000 or so clones, around 73% of them singletons. What was sequenced was PBMCs. The receptors shown here come from a man aged 40-50 years in good health and CMV-seronegative.

This clone has at least ten counts. The chain has TRBV5-6 and TRBJ2-1; D is possibly TRBD2 (5 bases). CDR1 is SGHDT and CDR2 is YYEEEE in the germline V gene. V gave up 0 bases and J gave up 9 bases, with 13 bases separating them. This CDR3 comprises 14 residues. CDR3 sequence (DNA): TGTGCCAGCAGCTTGGTAACTCTGGGGAGTGAGCAGTTCTTC. Translated, it gives CASSLVTLGSEQFF.

The chain is built from TRBV5-1 and TRBJ2-7; 8 bases map to TRBD2. Germline CDR1 reads SGHRS; CDR2 reads YFSETQ. V trimming: 5 bases; J trimming: 0 bases; junction bases outside the gene matches: 7. The CDR3 runs 15 residues. The CDR3, as DNA: TGCGCCAGCAGTTCCGATGGGACTAGCTCCTACGAGCAGTACTTC. The encoded protein is CASSSDGTSSYEQYF.

The chain uses TRBV5-4 and TRBJ2-5; D unclear. Per the germline V gene, CDR1 is SGHNT and CDR2 is YYREEE (reference sequence). This CDR3 is 14 amino acids long. The V end lost 4 bases, the J end lost 4 bases, and 14 bases lay between the germline ends. The CDR3 loop reads CASSAPTHPETQYF. The CDR3 DNA reads TGTGCCAGCAGCGCCCCGACTCACCCAGAGACCCAGTACTTC.

This clone came up a few times. The V gene is TRBV2, the J gene TRBJ1-1, with TRBD1 matching over 8 bases. The CDR3 length is 14 residues. V shed 4 bases and J 1 base; nucleotides not matched to a gene: 2. The germline V gene encodes CDR1 SNHLY and CDR2 FYNNEI. CDR3 DNA: TGTGCCAGCAGTGTGGACAGGGCGAACACTGAAGCTTTCTTT. Residues: CASSVDRANTEAFF.

The genes are TRBV12-5 and TRBJ2-5; weak D call: TRBD2 (6 bases). The germline V gene encodes CDR1 LGHNT and CDR2 FRNRAP. The length of the CDR3 is 13 residues. Trimming stripped 5 bases from V and 6 bases from J, with 13 bases between. CDR3 coding DNA: TGTGCTAGTGGTCTGACTAGTAGGCAGACCCAGTACTTC. This translates into CASGLTSRQTQYF.

The chain joins TRBV6-6 to TRBJ2-1; no clear D. With 2 bases removed from V and 3 bases from J, the gap between germline ends came to 8 bases. From germline, CDR1 is MNHNY and CDR2 SVGAGI (reference sequence). The CDR3 is 14 residues long. CDR3 DNA: TGTGCCAGCAGTTACGGGCAGAACTACAATGAGCAGTTCTTC. It codes for CASSYGQNYNEQFF.

The chain carries TRBV7-3 and TRBJ1-1, with a possible D match to TRBD1 (5 bases). Trimming took off 4 bases at V and 0 bases at J, with 9 bases between the two ends. Germline CDR1 is SGHTA and CDR2 is FQGTGA. CDR3 size: 14 residues. The CDR3 DNA follows: TGTGCCAGCAGCTCCGGGGGGGTGAACACTGAAGCTTTCTTT. Amino acid sequence: CASSSGGVNTEAFF.

The V and J genes are TRBV5-1 and TRBJ2-5; 8 nucleotides align to TRBD1. The germline V gene has CDR1 SGHRS and CDR2 YFSETQ. The CDR3 is 15 residues long. The V gene end was trimmed by 0 bases and the J gene end by 1 base; junction bases not matched to a gene: 2. This CDR3 reads CASSLGQGPQETQYF. The CDR3 nucleotides read TGCGCCAGCAGCTTGGGACAGGGGCCCCAAGAGACCCAGTACTTC.

DNA of the CDR3: TGCGCCAGCAGCGAGGGACTGGGGGAGCAGTACTTC. As protein: CASSEGLGEQYF. The chain combines TRBV5-1 with TRBJ2-7, with D perhaps TRBD2 (6 bases). V dropped 4 bases and J dropped 7 bases, with 12 bases sitting between them. The germline CDR1 and CDR2 sequences are SGHRS and YFSETQ. This CDR3 is built from 12 residues.

The chain carries TRBV6-5 and TRBJ2-5, with unresolved D. The DNA matches TRBJ2-7 better at its end, which makes the J call doubtful. This CDR3 has 13 amino acids. CDR1 and CDR2 (germline): MNHEY, SVGAGI. The CDR3 DNA is TGTGCCAGCAGTTATACAGAATCCTACGAGCAGTACTTC. The encoded protein is CASSYTESYEQYF.

The chain couples TRBV7-8 to TRBJ2-1; 14 nucleotides line up with TRBD2. Unmatched junction bases numbered 12, after V lost 1 base and J lost 1 base. CDR3 length: 21 amino acids. Per the germline V gene, CDR1 is SGHVS and CDR2 is FQNEAQ. The CDR3 DNA follows: TGTGCCAGCAGCTTAGTGCACTTGGGACTAGCGGGGGCAAGTTCCTACAATGAGCAGTTCTTC. It encodes CASSLVHLGLAGASSYNEQFF.

The chain couples TRBV7-9 to TRBJ2-2; perhaps TRBD1 as D (6 bases). Germline CDR1 reads SEHNR; CDR2 reads FQNEAQ (reference sequence). Trimming cost V 6 bases and J 6 bases, with 11 bases left between them. The CDR3 sequence is 13 residues long. CDR3 nucleotide sequence: TGTGCCAGCAGACTTCAGGGGCCCGGGGAGCTGTTTTTT. Translating it yields CASRLQGPGELFF. The full variable domain, completed using reference TRBV7-9 and TRBJ2-2, is DTGVSQNPRHKITKRGQNVTFRCDPISEHNRLYWYRQTLGQGPEFLTYFQNEAQLEKSRLLSDRFSAERPKGSFSTLEIQRTEQGDSAMYLCASRLQGPGELFFGEGSRLTVL.

The chain uses TRBV6-1 and TRBJ2-7; TRBD2 might be the D (5 bases). Germline loops: CDR1 MNHNS, CDR2 SASEGT. Trimming pared 1 base from V and 7 bases from J, leaving 8 bases between. This CDR3 is built from 12 residues. The CDR3: CASSEGAGEQYF. The CDR3 DNA is TGTGCCAGCAGTGAAGGGGCGGGTGAGCAGTACTTC.

The chain combines TRBV5-6 with TRBJ2-3; TRBD2 is a possible D gene (5 bases). Trimming pared 4 bases from V and 0 bases from J, leaving 15 bases between. Germline lookup yields CDR1 SGHDT and CDR2 YYEEEE. The CDR3 spans 16 residues. The CDR3 DNA reads TGTGCCAGCAGCCCCTCGGAGGTAATGAGCACAGATACGCAGTATTTT. This codes for CASSPSEVMSTDTQYF.

This clone was detected once. The chain joins TRBV7-2 to TRBJ1-6; possible D gene TRBD1, 5 bases. Trimming took off 2 bases at V and 8 bases at J, with 10 bases between the two ends. The CDR3 has 14 amino acids. CDR1 SGHTA and CDR2 FQGNSA come from the germline V gene. DNA of the CDR3: TGTGCCAGCAGCTTACGGGGGAAGGATTCACCCCTCCACTTT. This translates into CASSLRGKDSPLHF.

CDR3 loop: CASSAPPAYEQYF. CDR3 nucleotide sequence: TGTGCCAGCAGCGCCCCCCCGGCCTACGAGCAGTACTTC. V is TRBV7-2 and J is TRBJ2-7; D is uncertain. The germline V gene encodes CDR1 SGHTA and CDR2 FQGNSA. Trimming stripped 5 bases from V and 2 bases from J, with 10 bases between. The length of the CDR3 is 13 residues. Together with reference TRBV7-2 and TRBJ2-7, the CDR3 gives the full variable domain: GAGVSQSPSNKVTEKGKDVELRCDPISGHTALYWYRQSLGQGLEFLIYFQGNSAPDKSGLPSDRFSAERTGGSVSTLTIQRTQQEDSAVYLCASSAPPAYEQYFGPGTRLTVT.

V and J are TRBV7-9 and TRBJ1-5; possibly TRBD1 for D (6 bases). Trimming left V 5 bases short and J 2 bases short, with 13 bases between. Germline CDR1 is SEHNR and CDR2 is FQNEAQ (reference sequence). The length of the CDR3 is 15 residues. CDR3 DNA: TGTGCCAGCAGCGCCACAGGGACGGGCAATCAGCCCCAGCATTTT. Amino acids: CASSATGTGNQPQHF.

The rearrangement joins TRBV11-3 to TRBJ2-2; 7 bases are shared with TRBD1. CDR1 is SGHNT and CDR2 is YENEEA in the germline V gene. There are 15 residues in the CDR3. V was pared by 0 bases and J by 5 bases, with 3 bases of the junction left unmatched. The CDR3 DNA follows: TGTGCCAGCAGCTTAGACGGGACAGCGACCGGGGAGCTGTTTTTT. This sequence encodes CASSLDGTATGELFF.

This chain links TRBV10-3 with TRBJ2-7; maybe TRBD1 (6 bases). The CDR3 covers 13 residues. V was trimmed by 5 bases and J by 0 bases, leaving 8 bases between them. Germline assignment: CDR1 ENHRY and CDR2 SYGVKD. The CDR3 bases are TGTGCCATCAGTTTGACAGGCTCCTACGAGCAGTACTTC. Translating gives CAISLTGSYEQYF.

The chain links TRBV19 to TRBJ1-5, with 7 bases that match TRBD1. With 1 base clipped from V and 7 bases from J, the junction kept 10 bases outside the gene matches. CDR1 and CDR2 (germline): LNHDA, SQIVND (reference sequence). This CDR3 has 16 amino acids. The CDR3 DNA follows: TGTGCCAGTAGTATAGGGAGGGGGCGAGGAGACCAGCCCCAGCATTTT. Amino acids: CASSIGRGRGDQPQHF.

The chain employs TRBV6-5 and TRBJ1-4, with D unresolved. With 4 bases removed from V and 7 bases from J, the gap between germline ends came to 16 bases. CDR1 and CDR2 (germline): MNHEY, SVGAGI. The CDR3 length is 15 residues. DNA for the CDR3: TGTGCCAGCAGTTTCTGGGCCGGCGGAGGTGAAAAACTGTTTTTT. Amino acids: CASSFWAGGGEKLFF.